The T cell receptor (beta chain) described here comes from a study of cytomegalovirus exposure and HLA in healthy donors (dated by TCRdb to 2016 to 2017). About the study as a whole: According to an earlier analysis of a few hundred of the donors, about 179 million T cells yielded 117 million unique TCR beta sequences and roughly 280 Gb of sequence data. Every discovery cohort repertoire had been produced on one sequencing platform. Among some 410 genotyped donors of the cohort, an average of 235,054 unique TCR beta nucleotide sequences were sequenced per donor, roughly a sixth of them non-productive. The number of typed donors differed by locus: 629-630 for A, B, C, DRB1 and DQB1; about 520 for DQA1; 606 for DPA1; and approximately 450 for DPB1. Among the roughly 400 genotyped donors, approximately 82% belonged to the genetic ancestry cluster associated with self-reported Caucasian donors. Using immunosequencing, the study profiled T cell repertoires from about 610 subjects and related those repertoires to cytomegalovirus serostatus. A later genetic analysis took genome-wide SNP genotypes for about 55% of the 666 donors and used that subset as a discovery cohort. To predict cytomegalovirus infection status, the study brought together high-throughput TCR immunosequencing, statistical association of individual TCRs with disease status, and machine learning. To study patterns of TCR occurrence, a later analysis re-analyzed previously published TCR beta repertoires from around 700 donors and added high-resolution HLA genotyping. The study was designed to test whether signatures of past pathogen exposure could be identified by cataloging public T cell receptors. Around 320 gigabases of sequencing data and approximately 80 million unique TCR sequences were included in an early release covering about 700 HLA-typed donors. A separate validation cohort of 90 to 150 different subjects was used in addition to the roughly 670-subject first cohort. Donor age, sex, ethnicity and CMV serostatus were compiled together with the repertoire data. Several DR-DQ haplotypes were treated as single units for association and clustering because of strong linkage in the cohort. Rather than using new phenotypic data, the later analysis identified candidate immune exposures from TCR beta sequences and from how often those sequences occurred across donors. Both class I and class II loci were covered by HLA typing, at four-digit resolution. In an earlier analysis of a few hundred of the donors, high-throughput TCR beta sequencing was used to judge whether each TCR beta V gene segment behaved as functional or pseudogenic.

The germline V gene (reference sequence) yields SEHNR for CDR1 and FQNEAQ for CDR2. V has 5 bases trimmed and J has 2 bases trimmed; junction bases matching no gene number 11. The CDR3, from cysteine to phenylalanine, totals 16 residues. CDR3 DNA only is kept here, 48 bases in frame from base 1. The cohort comprised 670 or so healthy bone marrow donors. All cohort members were sampled while nominally healthy, although unrecorded immune exposures were likely present. The donor tested CMV seronegative, placing the donor among the roughly 340 seronegative members of the cohort. Every donor gave a peripheral blood sample, and the peripheral blood mononuclear cells from that sample were used for TCR beta sequencing. The Qiagen DNeasy Blood Extraction Kit was used to extract genomic DNA from the blood cell samples. The receptor library was made with the immunoSEQ multiplex PCR assay. For the multiplex PCR, a mixture combining 60 forward primers for TCR Vbeta segments and 13 reverse primers for TCR Jbeta segments was used. A multiplex PCR assay on genomic DNA amplified the CDR3 region of rearranged TCR beta genes. On the Illumina HiSeq System, the amplified TCR beta libraries were sequenced as 87-base-pair reads. Per the authors' processing: A later analysis counted 65 million to 90 million unique TCR beta chains across the 666 repertoires, and 9 million to 14 million of these chains were shared by at least two donors. Raw reads were error-corrected and collapsed into unique sequences by a nearest-neighbor algorithm in which closely related sequences were merged to remove PCR and sequencing errors. CDR3 sequences were aligned to IMGT reference sequences to assign V, D and J gene segments. For a sequence to be retained, a match of at least six nucleotides to both a V gene segment and a J gene segment was required. A rearrangement was called productive if the CDR3 had no stop codons and remained in frame with V and J, and every other rearrangement was called non-productive. Following IMGT convention, CDR3 was defined as the stretch from the second conserved V-encoded cysteine up to the conserved J-encoded phenylalanine. The earlier analysis of about 610 of the donors excluded sequences that lacked an unambiguous match to a single V gene segment. An earlier analysis of approximately 590 of the donors called V segments functional above 56.7% productive rearrangements and segregating when the between-donor standard deviation exceeded 5%. A statistical classification framework was built for diagnosing cytomegalovirus status from the catalog of TCR beta chain sequences. A later analysis assigned V and J genes by comparing TCR nucleotide sequences with IMGT/GENE-DB human TR gene sequences. Using the TCRdist pipeline, a later analysis assigned CDR3 sequences along with most-parsimonious VDJ recombination scenarios. In a later analysis, every TCR beta chain was defined by the combination of its CDR3 amino acid sequence and its V-gene family, and reads without a unique V-gene family were dropped. To address suspected cross-contamination and a sequencing artifact, a later analysis removed over 500 highly shared, low-generation-probability nucleotide sequences. In a later analysis, a clonal expansion index for each public chain was calculated from normalized within-repertoire ranks of inferred template counts. A later analysis computed generation probabilities with a VDJ recombination model fitted to out-of-frame rearrangements, and checked the results against IGoR. In a later analysis, TCR-TCR, TCR-HLA and TCR-CMV co-occurrence was scored with hypergeometric tests, and a repertoire-size bias correction was applied to TCR pairs. In a later analysis, false discovery rates were estimated by permuting HLA or CMV assignments 20 times. In a later analysis, co-occurring TCRs were grouped using DBSCAN, and TCRdist sequence similarity was added for clustering within HLA-allele-positive subsets. Repertoires with fewer than 30,000 or more than 120,000 public chains were left out of co-occurrence clustering, as were about 5 repertoires with anomalous nucleotide sharing. TCRdb provides this immuneACCESS table in a form limited to in-frame rearrangements. Some clones are lacking; in checked studies, under half of them reflect an unresolved V gene, and why the rest are absent is not known. V and J calls and clone size are as listed in that table; D and trimming were resolved from the DNA. For this sample there are about 160,000 clones; 87% appear just once. Together, the top ten hold about 0.9% of the sample.

Results the study describes overall, beyond this receptor: The study gave a list of 150 to 200 TCR beta chains associated with cytomegalovirus. The authors suggested that the approach could potentially be generalized to other disease states and immunological phenotypes. A few of the identified cytomegalovirus-associated TCR beta chains were confirmed in vitro to be specific for cytomegalovirus antigens. Some 15 rarely observed V segments, including chromosome 9 orphons, were excluded from the earlier analysis of about 610 of the donors because counts were too low. Compared with the approximately 600-donor mean, donors in an Asian-associated ancestry cluster had fewer N-insertions in productive TCRs, according to a later genetic analysis. In a later analysis, most CMV-associated TCR beta chains were found to appear HLA-restricted, with HLA associations seemingly driven largely by CMV exposure. This cohort had only TCR beta chains sequenced, and the lack of alpha or paired-chain data limited which features could be detected. HLA typing was unavailable for some donors at each locus, so association tests used only the typed subset. A further reported finding was that TCR beta sequences accurately predicted the HLA-A and HLA-B alleles for most subjects in the first cohort. The only immune exposure information available for the cohort was CMV serostatus. In an earlier analysis of about 550 of the donors, most TCR beta V segments were observed in productive rearrangements about 87% or about 30% of the time, broadly matching IMGT annotations. In a later genetic analysis, a missense DCLRE1C variant was associated with V-gene and J-gene trimming of TCR beta chains, and the association was replicated in an independent cohort. A later analysis reported that several top co-occurrence clusters appeared linked to parvovirus B19, influenza, CMV and Epstein-Barr virus. Cytomegalovirus status was reported to be diagnosed by the classifier with high specificity and sensitivity in both the original and validation cohorts. When HLA alleles, especially DR and DQ, strongly co-occurred, attributing TCR associations to individual alleles was difficult. Some IMGT-functional V segments, including TRBV6-2 and TRBV6-3, could not be told apart with the 87-base-pair reads, so those segments were excluded. According to a later analysis, TCR association rates differed among HLA loci, with DRB1 alleles showing the most associated TCRs and HLA-C alleles showing the fewest. In a later analysis, more than 15,000 TCR beta sequences were associated with specific HLA alleles at a false discovery rate of 0.05. Across donors, most TCR sequences were observed very rarely, whereas some public TCRs were present in many individuals. In a later analysis, HLA-associated TCR beta chains were found to be more clonally expanded and to have lower generation probabilities than equally common non-associated chains. The sequencing pipeline was judged likely to have produced a cluster of highly shared sequence variants as a technical artifact. Linkage disequilibrium might explain the correlated functional status among segregating V segments, but an unknown experimental factor could not be ruled out. Presence/absence analyses assumed roughly uniform sequencing depth across donors, an assumption that may not hold.

This clone has just one count. Its antigen remains unidentified. No base-level quality is on record; no much larger clone is a single base apart. The chain uses TRBV7-9 and TRBJ1-2; 7 central bases correspond to TRBD1. The source is a woman under 40 in good health and CMV-seronegative. The specimen sequenced was PBMCs. The CDR3 protein sequence reads: CASSRLFDRANYGYTF. In nucleotide form, the sequence is TGTGCCAGCAGCCGACTTTTCGACAGGGCCAACTATGGCTACACCTTC.